The rows below give T cell receptor beta chains drawn from one sample of a study of PD-L1 blockade in urothelial cancer. TCRdb's table, derived via immunoSEQ multiplex PCR, lists solely in-frame clones and lacks some. Altogether about 84,000 clones are present, 90% to 95% being singletons, with the ten largest covering roughly 9.4%. The source material was PBMCs, sampled around atezolizumab (anti-PD-L1) treatment. All receptors derive from a man aged 55 to 70 with urothelial cancer. CDR3s include the opening cysteine and the closing phenylalanine or tryptophan. D genes are given only for firm matches. Only some rows state a clone size, as once, few, many or a class for expanded clones.

clone_size	v_call	d_call	j_call	cdr3_nt	cdr3_aa
-	TRBV5-1	-	TRBJ1-5	TGCGCCAGCAGCTTGCAGGGCTTGGATAGCAATCAGCCCCAGCATTTT	CASSLQGLDSNQPQHF
-	TRBV6-5	TRBD2	TRBJ2-3	TGTGCCAGCAGTTATCGGGTCGGGGGGGCATCAGATACGCAGTATTTT	CASSYRVGGASDTQYF
once	TRBV7-2	-	TRBJ2-7	TGTGCCAGCAGCTCTGACTATTCAAGCTCCTACGAGCAGTACTTC	CASSSDYSSSYEQYF
-	TRBV5-1	TRBD1	TRBJ2-7	TGCGCCAGCAGCTTGACCGGGACAGGGTCTCGCGAGCAGTACTTC	CASSLTGTGSREQYF
once	TRBV23-1	TRBD1	TRBJ2-7	TGCGCCAGCGGCGACAAAGTGGGACAGGGTTTGTACGAGCAGTACTTC	CASGDKVGQGLYEQYF
-	TRBV4-3	-	TRBJ1-5	TGCGCCAGCAGCCAAGATCGGGGGGCGGGTGACAATCAGCCCCAGCATTTT	CASSQDRGAGDNQPQHF
-	TRBV21-1	-	TRBJ2-7	TGTGCCAGCAGCATAGGACAGGGCCACGAGCAGTACTTC	CASSIGQGHEQYF
-	TRBV7-2	TRBD2	TRBJ2-5	TGTGCCAGCAGAGCCCTAGCGGGAGGAGAGACCCAGTACTTC	CASRALAGGETQYF
-	TRBV25-1	-	TRBJ1-1	TGTGCCAGCACTAGGACAGCGTACACTGAAGCTTTCTTT	CASTRTAYTEAFF
-	TRBV4-1	-	TRBJ1-3	TGCGCCAGCAGCCAAGATGGACAGAAAGGAAACACCATATATTTT	CASSQDGQKGNTIYF